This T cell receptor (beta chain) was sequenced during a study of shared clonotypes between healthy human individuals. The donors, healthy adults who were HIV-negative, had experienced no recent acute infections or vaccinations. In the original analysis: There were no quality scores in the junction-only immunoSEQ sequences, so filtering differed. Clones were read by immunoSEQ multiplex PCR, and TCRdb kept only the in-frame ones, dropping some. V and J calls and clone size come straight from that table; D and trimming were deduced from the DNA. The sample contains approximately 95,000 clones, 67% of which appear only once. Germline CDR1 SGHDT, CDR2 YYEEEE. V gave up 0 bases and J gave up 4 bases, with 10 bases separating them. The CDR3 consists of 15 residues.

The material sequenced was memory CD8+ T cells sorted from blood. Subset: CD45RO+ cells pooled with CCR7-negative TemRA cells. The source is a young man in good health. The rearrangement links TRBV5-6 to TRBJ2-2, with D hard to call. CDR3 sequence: CASSLGQSLTGELFF. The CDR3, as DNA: TGTGCCAGCAGCTTGGGGCAGAGCCTCACCGGGGAGCTGTTTTTT.